This entry concerns a single TCR beta chain. Trimming took 7 bases from V and 4 from J; bases not matched to a gene: 4. The CDR3 length is 14 residues. CDR1 SEHNR and CDR2 FQNEAQ come from the germline V gene (reference sequence). TCRdb's copy holds only in-frame clones and misses some; the assay was immunoSEQ multiplex PCR. The sample shows almost 35,000 clones, roughly 90% of them seen only once. The data stem from a study of T cell changes during pregnancy in multiple sclerosis. The source is a female donor with multiple sclerosis, enrolled in a pregnancy study. The V call is TRBV7-9, the J call TRBJ2-5, with 12 positions matching TRBD2. The source was CD8+ T cells from peripheral blood mononuclear cells, collected after pregnancy. The CDR3 DNA reads as TGTGCCAGCAAGCTAGCGGGGGGGCCAGAGACCCAGTACTTC. It encodes CASKLAGGPETQYF.